Listed here are 18 T cell receptor beta chains from one sample, sequenced in a study of T cells in Graves' hyperthyroidism and ophthalmopathy. It was RNA transcripts that yielded the amplified TCR beta CDR3 regions. Initially, a first-round RT-PCR of the TCR CDR3 employed the HTBI primer set. TCRdb reprocessed the multiplex PCR reads via MiXCR and lists one record per CDR3 protein. The sample holds fewer than 500,000 distinct CDR3 sequences, around 15% seen once. Sequenced input: blood. These TCRs come from a woman in her 30s with Graves' ophthalmopathy.

This clonotype was seen many times. V usage is TRBV12-3 or TRBV12-4 and J usage is TRBJ2-4; D possibly corresponds to TRBD2 (6 bases). This CDR3 has 17 amino acids. The germline V and J ends were trimmed by 3 bases and 2 bases, with 17 bases remaining between them. The DNA of the CDR3 is TGTGCCAGCAGTTTTTTCGGGAGCCTGGGCACCAAAAACATTCAGTACTTC. It specifies CASSFFGSLGTKNIQYF.

Ten or more counts support this clonotype. V gene TRBV20-1 combines with J gene TRBJ2-3; D could derive from TRBD1 or TRBD2 (5 bases each). V was cut by 1 base and J by 1 base, with 21 bases left in between. This CDR3 has 18 residues. Per the germline V gene, CDR1 is DFQATT and CDR2 is SNEGSKA (reference sequence). This chain's CDR3 is CSARGVSMRQRRTDTQYF. Written as DNA, the CDR3 is TGCAGTGCTAGAGGGGTGTCGATGCGACAGCGGCGCACAGATACGCAGTATTTT.

This clonotype was recorded at least ten times. V and J are TRBV20-1 and TRBJ2-1; 12 bases align to TRBD2. The V gene's germline CDR1 is DFQATT and CDR2 SNEGSKA (reference sequence). This CDR3 has 16 amino acids. Losses at the gene ends were 2 bases for V and 0 bases for J; bases not matched to a gene: 2. Here the CDR3 DNA reads TGCAGTGCTAGACCGGGACTAGCGGGCTCCTACAATGAGCAGTTCTTC. Encoded protein: CSARPGLAGSYNEQFF.

This clonotype was counted ten times or more. This rearrangement joins TRBV4-1 to TRBJ1-1; no clear D. The CDR3 contains 16 residues. Germline assignment: CDR1 MGHRA and CDR2 YSYEKL. The ends were cut back, 3 bases at V and 1 base at J, with 15 bases in the middle. CDR3 DNA sequence: TGCGCCAGCAGCCAGGCCCCGGGTGTTGCGAACACTGAAGCTTTCTTT. It encodes CASSQAPGVANTEAFF.

This clonotype appeared many times. This chain links TRBV7-2 with TRBJ2-3, with unresolved D. The CDR3 length is 16 residues. The germline V gene encodes CDR1 SGHTA and CDR2 FQGNSA. V lost 1 base to trimming and J lost 0 bases, with 11 bases between them. The CDR3 DNA sequence: TGTGCCAGCAGCTTAGTCGGATTTCTTAGCACAGATACGCAGTATTTT. Encoded protein: CASSLVGFLSTDTQYF.

This clonotype was recorded many times. This chain links TRBV28 with TRBJ2-1, with 7 bases lining up with TRBD2. The CDR3 extends over 15 amino acids. Germline V gene sequence: CDR1 MDHEN, CDR2 SYDVKM. The junction had 12 bases not matched to a gene; V was cut back by 8 bases and J by 5 bases. CDR3 bases: TGTGCCAGCGTTGTTTCGGGACTACAAAACAATGAGCAGTTCTTC. Encoded protein: CASVVSGLQNNEQFF. The complete variable domain, with remaining parts taken from reference TRBV28 and TRBJ2-1, reads DVKVTQSSRYLVKRTGEKVFLECVQDMDHENMFWYRQDPGLGLRLIYFSYDVKMKEKGDIPEGYSVSREKKERFSLILESASTNQTSMYLCASVVSGLQNNEQFFGPGTRLTVL.

The chain couples TRBV18 to TRBJ2-1, with TRBD2 matching 7 bases. The V gene's germline CDR1 is KGHSH and CDR2 LQKENI. V shed 3 bases, J shed 2 bases, and the junction held 7 bases outside the gene matches. This CDR3 comprises 16 residues. CDR3 DNA: TGTGCCAGCTCACCCTTGTCTAGCGGAACCTACAATGAGCAGTTCTTC. Its translation: CASSPLSSGTYNEQFF.

The chain has TRBV20-1 and TRBJ1-6; no clear D gene. The CDR3 has 16 amino acids. Germline V gives CDR1 DFQATT, CDR2 SNEGSKA (reference sequence). V gave up 1 base and J gave up 10 bases, with 20 bases separating them. The CDR3 coding sequence is TGCAGTGCTAGAGCCATCCACGAGGGTGTAGCCTCACCCCTCCACTTT. Protein: CSARAIHEGVASPLHF.

V usage is TRBV7-9 and J usage is TRBJ2-7; 7 nucleotides agree with TRBD1. Germline CDR1 reads SEHNR; CDR2 reads FQNEAQ (reference sequence). The CDR3 runs 17 residues. Unmatched junction bases numbered 13, after V lost 3 bases and J lost 2 bases. CDR3 nucleotide sequence: TGTGCCAGCAGCTTTTCCTTGGGACAGTTACTAACCTACGAGCAGTACTTC. This gives the protein CASSFSLGQLLTYEQYF.

The sample holds many counts of this clonotype. The J gene is TRBJ2-3, the V gene TRBV13; 8 bases align to TRBD2. The germline V gene has CDR1 PRHDT and CDR2 FYEKMQ (reference sequence). Trimming removed 4 bases from V and 2 bases from J; junction bases left unmatched: 26. The CDR3 runs 22 residues. CDR3 DNA: TGTGCCAGCAGCTGCCTCAGCCCGGGTGTGCTGGGAGCGGGGGCCCACACAGATACGCAGTATTTT. Protein product: CASSCLSPGVLGAGAHTDTQYF. Full variable domain (remainder filled in from reference TRBV13 and TRBJ2-3): AAGVIQSPRHLIKEKRETATLKCYPIPRHDTVYWYQQGPGQDPQFLISFYEKMQSDKGSIPDRFSAQQFSDYHSELNMSSLELGDSALYFCASSCLSPGVLGAGAHTDTQYFGPGTRLTVL.

The table lists this clonotype with a few counts. V gene TRBV29-1 combines with J gene TRBJ2-2, with 7 bases lining up with TRBD1. The trim removed 4 bases at V and 4 bases at J, leaving 6 bases unmatched. Germline assignment: CDR1 SQVTM and CDR2 ANQGSEA. The CDR3 runs 14 residues. CDR3 DNA sequence: TGCAGCGTTGTCGACAGGGTGGGCACCGGGGAGCTGTTTTTT. This encodes CSVVDRVGTGELFF.

Many counts were recorded for this clonotype. The chain links TRBV3-1 to TRBJ2-7, with TRBD1 matching over 11 bases. The CDR3 loop spans 15 amino acids. V gave up 4 bases and J gave up 3 bases; unmatched junction bases: 5. Germline V gene lookup returns CDR1 LGHDT and CDR2 YNNKEL (reference sequence). In DNA, the CDR3 is TGTGCCAGCAGCCTCGGGACAGGGGGGTTCTACGAGCAGTACTTC. This encodes CASSLGTGGFYEQYF.

The gene calls are TRBV4-2 and TRBJ1-4, with D possibly TRBD1 on 6 matching bases. Between the trimmed V and J ends, which lost 0 bases and 1 base, there was a span of 6 bases. The germline V gene encodes CDR1 LGHNA and CDR2 YNFKEQ. The length of the CDR3 is 15 residues. CDR3 DNA: TGTGCCAGCAGCCAAGACAGGGGAACTAATGAAAAACTGTTTTTT. It codes for CASSQDRGTNEKLFF.

For this clonotype: A read error is possible here, since a much larger clone lies one base away. J is TRBJ2-3 and V is TRBV27, with D unresolved. Between the trimmed V and J ends, which lost 7 bases and 4 bases, there was a span of 0 bases. Germline V gene sequence: CDR1 MNHEY, CDR2 SMNVEV (reference sequence). CDR3 size: 9 residues. CDR3 loop: CASTDTQYF. The CDR3 nucleotides read TGTGCCAGCACAGATACGCAGTATTTT.

This clonotype was seen a handful of times. The rearrangement uses TRBV7-2 and TRBJ2-5; possible D gene TRBD1, 6 bases. Deletions cut 4 bases from V and 3 bases from J, with 9 bases between. The CDR3 loop spans 13 amino acids. Germline values: CDR1 SGHTA, CDR2 FQGNSA. CDR3 residues: CASSYRTEETQYF. The CDR3 coding sequence is TGTGCCAGCAGCTACCGGACAGAAGAGACCCAGTACTTC.

This chain links TRBV4-1 with TRBJ1-5, with unresolved D. The CDR3 sequence is 13 residues long. Germline V gene data show CDR1 as MGHRA and CDR2 as YSYEKL. The V and J ends lost 4 bases and 6 bases respectively, with 10 bases between them. The CDR3 DNA sequence: TGCGCCAGCAGCCCAACCCTAGGTCAGCCCCAGCATTTT. The encoded protein is CASSPTLGQPQHF.

This clonotype was observed at least ten times. This sequence joins TRBV7-9 and TRBJ2-1; the D call may be TRBD1 or TRBD2 (5 bases each). Trimming took 5 bases from V and 6 from J, leaving 20 bases between them. CDR3 length: 16 residues. Germline V gene data show CDR1 as SEHNR and CDR2 as FQNEAQ (reference sequence). CDR3 amino acids: CASSRSLGERGNEQFF. The CDR3 DNA sequence: TGTGCCAGCAGCCGAAGTTTGGGGGAACGGGGCAATGAGCAGTTCTTC.

This clonotype was seen repeatedly, ten times or more. The CDR3 region has the DNA TGCAGTGCCAACGGGGGGGATGGAGAGACCCAGTACTTC. Translating gives CSANGGDGETQYF. The chain carries TRBV20-1 and TRBJ2-5; 8 bases agree with TRBD2. This CDR3 is 13 amino acids long. Trimming removed 6 bases from V and 4 bases from J; junction bases left unmatched: 7. The germline V gene encodes CDR1 DFQATT and CDR2 SNEGSKA (reference sequence).